This TCR beta chain emerged from a study of control samples from healthy donors and cancer patients. This CDR3 has 15 amino acids. CDR1 is SGHTA, CDR2 FQGTGA, per germline. V was trimmed by 5 bases and J by 0 bases, leaving 14 bases between them. Generated by immunoSEQ multiplex PCR, the TCRdb table keeps only in-frame clones and is missing some. In the table there are about 410,000 clones, around nine tenths of which are singletons. The sample consisted of PBMCs. The chain is built from TRBV7-3 and TRBJ2-7; D is possibly TRBD1 (6 bases). The TCR sequence derives from a man between 35 and 55 years old with head and neck cancer. The CDR3 here is CASSLGADSSYEQYF. The CDR3 DNA reads TGTGCCAGCAGCCTAGGTGCGGACAGCTCCTACGAGCAGTACTTC.